The 27 T cell receptor beta chains presented below share a single source sample, sequenced in a study of blood T cells in healthy people across ages. A second PCR of 7 to 11 cycles used a sample-barcoded 5' primer and a J-beta primer mix. TCRdb re-called the 5' RACE reads through MiXCR, storing one row per CDR3 protein. The profile shows around 600,000 distinct CDR3 sequences, roughly 48% of them singletons. The sample comprised blood. The receptors stem from an elderly man in good health.

This clonotype was seen only a few times. The rearrangement joins TRBV12-3 or TRBV12-4 to TRBJ2-1; no definite D call. The V and J ends lost 8 bases and 6 bases respectively, with 14 bases between them. The CDR3 runs 13 residues. CDR3 DNA: TGTGCCAGCTCCCATGGTCCGTTCAATGAGCAGTTCTTC. This translates into CASSHGPFNEQFF.

This chain joins TRBV4-1 and TRBJ2-3, with D unclear. Between the trimmed V and J ends, which lost 3 bases and 2 bases, there was a span of 6 bases. Germline values: CDR1 MGHRA, CDR2 YSYEKL. The CDR3 loop spans 13 amino acids. In DNA form, the CDR3 reads TGCGCCAGCAGCCAGAGCCCCACAGATACGCAGTATTTT. Translation: CASSQSPTDTQYF.

This rearrangement joins TRBV5-1 to TRBJ1-5, with a possible D match to TRBD1 (5 bases). The CDR3 extends over 15 amino acids. CDR1 SGHRS and CDR2 YFSETQ come from the germline V gene. Trimming took 0 bases from V and 2 from J, leaving 9 bases between them. The CDR3 region has the DNA TGCGCCAGCAGCTTGGTAGGGGCAGGCAATCAGCCCCAGCATTTT. Translation: CASSLVGAGNQPQHF.

The rearrangement links TRBV7-2 to TRBJ2-3; 10 bases line up with TRBD2. This CDR3 is 16 amino acids long. V was clipped by 2 bases and J by 3 bases; unmatched bases: 5. Germline V gene data show CDR1 as SGHTA and CDR2 as FQGNSA. The CDR3 region has the DNA TGTGCCAGCAGCTTAATATCGGGACTAGCGACAGATACGCAGTATTTT. Protein product: CASSLISGLATDTQYF.

J is TRBJ2-7 and V is TRBV29-1, with TRBD2 identical over 9 bases. Per germline, CDR1 SQVTM and CDR2 ANQGSEA. The CDR3 extends over 13 amino acids. V was clipped by 6 bases and J by 6 bases; unmatched bases: 9. The CDR3 here is CSVRTSAGGEQYF. For the CDR3, the DNA is TGCAGCGTAAGGACTTCAGCGGGAGGCGAGCAGTACTTC.

The chain uses TRBV28 and TRBJ2-1, with 7 bases that match TRBD2. CDR1 and CDR2 from the germline V gene are MDHEN and SYDVKM. Losses at the gene ends were 6 bases for V and 5 bases for J; bases not matched to a gene: 7. This CDR3 spans 14 amino acids. The CDR3 DNA sequence: TGTGCCAGCAGGTCCGGGAGCGGGAACAATGAGCAGTTCTTC. Its translation: CASRSGSGNNEQFF.

J is TRBJ2-7 and V is TRBV5-1, with D perhaps matching TRBD2 (6 bases). The CDR3 is 14 residues long. Germline-derived CDR1 and CDR2 are SGHRS and YFSETQ. Trimming cost V 4 bases and J 4 bases, with 15 bases left between them. This CDR3 reads CASSVGTLGYEQYF. In DNA, the CDR3 is TGCGCCAGCAGCGTGGGGACTCTAGGTTACGAGCAGTACTTC. The full variable domain, completed using reference TRBV5-1 and TRBJ2-7, is KAGVTQTPRYLIKTRGQQVTLSCSPISGHRSVSWYQQTPGQGLQFLFEYFSETQRNKGNFPGRFSGRQFSNSRSEMNVSTLELGDSALYLCASSVGTLGYEQYFGPGTRLTVT.

This chain connects TRBV24-1 to TRBJ2-2, with D possibly TRBD1 on 5 matching bases. The germline V and J ends were trimmed by 1 base and 5 bases, with 13 bases remaining between them. Germline-derived CDR1 and CDR2 are KGHDR and SFDVKD. The CDR3 loop spans 16 amino acids. In DNA, the CDR3 is TGTGCCACCAGTGATTTCGGCAGGGCGACAACCGGGGAGCTGTTTTTT. This encodes CATSDFGRATTGELFF.

This clonotype was picked up a small number of times. The V gene is TRBV20-1, the J gene TRBJ2-7; D remains unclear. V lost 5 bases and J 1 base, leaving 9 bases between the germline ends. CDR1 is DFQATT, CDR2 SNEGSKA, per germline (reference sequence). The CDR3 sequence is 12 residues long. CDR3 in amino acids: CSAAVDSYEQYF. In DNA form, the CDR3 reads TGCAGTGCTGCGGTGGATTCCTACGAGCAGTACTTC.

The table lists this clonotype with a few counts. The chain has TRBV7-2 and TRBJ2-7, with 8 nucleotides matching TRBD1. The CDR3 covers 15 residues. CDR1 is SGHTA and CDR2 is FQGNSA in the germline V gene. The junction had 8 bases not matched to a gene; V was cut back by 5 bases and J by 2 bases. CDR3 protein: CASSPRTGPTYEQYF. The DNA of the CDR3 is TGTGCCAGCAGCCCCAGGACAGGGCCGACCTACGAGCAGTACTTC.

A note on this clonotype: This may arise from a read error, as a much more abundant clone is one base away. The chain couples TRBV6-5 to TRBJ2-1; perhaps TRBD1 as D (5 bases). Germline values: CDR1 MNHEY, CDR2 SVGAGI. The CDR3 totals 14 residues. The DNA for the CDR3 is TGTACCAGCAGTGACTCGACCAGGGCCTATGAGCAGTTCTTC. Amino acid sequence: CTSSDSTRAYEQFF.

In DNA form, the CDR3 reads TGTGCCAGCGGCCCCAGCGGGGGGGCCCGGGATACGCAGTATTTT. It specifies CASGPSGGARDTQYF. V usage is TRBV12-3 or TRBV12-4 and J usage is TRBJ2-3; 10 positions agree with TRBD2. J gave up 6 bases and V 8 bases, and 11 bases lay outside the gene matches. This CDR3 region has 15 residues.

This clonotype was observed once. The V gene is TRBV6-2 or TRBV6-3, the J gene TRBJ2-1, with 10 bases identical to TRBD2. The V gene's germline CDR1 is MNHEY and CDR2 SVGEGT. The CDR3 extends over 18 amino acids. J was trimmed by 7 bases and V by 0 bases; bases with no gene match: 12. The CDR3 DNA follows: TGTGCCAGCAGTTACTCGATAGGAAAGCGGGAGGGCTCAAATGAGCAGTTCTTC. As protein: CASSYSIGKREGSNEQFF.

This clonotype has more than one count but fewer than ten. The rearrangement joins TRBV5-1 to TRBJ2-7; TRBD2 matches at 13 bases. CDR1 SGHRS and CDR2 YFSETQ come from the germline V gene. There are 18 residues in the CDR3. Trimming removed 2 bases from V and 2 bases from J; junction bases left unmatched: 10. The chain's CDR3 is CASSFRTSGSRSAYEQYF. The CDR3 nucleotides read TGCGCCAGCAGCTTCCGGACTAGCGGGAGCAGGTCGGCCTACGAGCAGTACTTC.

This rearrangement joins TRBV7-2 to TRBJ1-4; 10 bases are shared with TRBD1. There are 15 residues in the CDR3. V was clipped by 5 bases and J by 5 bases; unmatched bases: 5. Germline values: CDR1 SGHTA, CDR2 FQGNSA. CDR3 nucleotide sequence: TGTGCCAGCAGCGGACAGGGGGTCCAGAATGAAAAACTGTTTTTT. It yields the protein CASSGQGVQNEKLFF.

The genes are TRBV7-8 and TRBJ1-1; D remains ambiguous. V lost 5 bases and J lost 3, with 13 bases in between. The CDR3 sequence is 14 residues long. Germline CDR1 SGHVS, CDR2 FQNEAQ. Here the CDR3 DNA reads TGTGCCAGCAGCGGGGTTCCGAAGGACACTGAAGCTTTCTTT. Translation: CASSGVPKDTEAFF.

The chain uses TRBV6-2 or TRBV6-3 and TRBJ2-5; 9 nucleotides align to TRBD2. The DNA matches TRBJ2-7 better at its end, which makes the J call doubtful. The germline V gene has CDR1 MNHEY and CDR2 SVGEGT. The CDR3 contains 15 residues. CDR3 sequence reads: CASSLLAGKTYEQYF. The DNA of the CDR3 is TGTGCCAGCAGTTTGCTAGCGGGGAAAACCTACGAGCAGTACTTC.

V and J are TRBV7-9 and TRBJ2-3; D may be TRBD2 (5 bases). The CDR3 length is 13 residues. From germline, CDR1 is SEHNR and CDR2 FQNEAQ (reference sequence). The V end lost 5 bases, the J end lost 2 bases, and 8 bases lay between the germline ends. DNA of the CDR3: TGTGCCAGCAGCGCGGAGGCCACAGATACGCAGTATTTT. It codes for CASSAEATDTQYF.

The chain joins TRBV3-1 to TRBJ2-3; D unclear. This CDR3 contains 15 residues. CDR1 and CDR2 (germline): LGHDT, YNNKEL (reference sequence). Trimming took off 3 bases at V and 3 bases at J, with 13 bases between the two ends. DNA of the CDR3: TGTGCCAGCAGCCACACCCCTTCTGGGACAGATACGCAGTATTTT. Its protein product is CASSHTPSGTDTQYF.

A single count supports this clonotype. Here the CDR3 reads CATQQEAASYNEQFF. The DNA of the CDR3 is TGTGCCACCCAACAGGAGGCGGCCTCCTACAATGAGCAGTTCTTC. V and J are TRBV2 and TRBJ2-1; either TRBD1 or TRBD2 may supply D (5 bases each). In germline, CDR1 is SNHLY, CDR2 FYNNEI. With 10 bases removed from V and 0 bases from J, the gap between germline ends came to 16 bases. The CDR3 runs 15 residues.

In this sample, this clonotype turned up many times. The chain has TRBV5-1 and TRBJ2-7; 7 bases agree with TRBD1. The CDR3 has 14 amino acids. V lost 4 bases and J lost 2; bases outside the gene matches: 6. Per germline, CDR1 SGHRS and CDR2 YFSETQ. The CDR3 DNA follows: TGCGCCAGCAGCCTAACGACAGGGACCTACGAGCAGTACTTC. Its translation is CASSLTTGTYEQYF. Complete variable domain (other parts from reference TRBV5-1 and TRBJ2-7): KAGVTQTPRYLIKTRGQQVTLSCSPISGHRSVSWYQQTPGQGLQFLFEYFSETQRNKGNFPGRFSGRQFSNSRSEMNVSTLELGDSALYLCASSLTTGTYEQYFGPGTRLTVT.

This chain links TRBV6-6 with TRBJ1-1, with D perhaps matching TRBD1 (5 bases). Trimming cost V 2 bases and J 4 bases, with 17 bases left between them. From germline, CDR1 is MNHNY and CDR2 SVGAGI (reference sequence). The CDR3 loop spans 16 amino acids. CDR3 DNA: TGTGCCAGCAGTTACCTACAGTCCCTAAGGGGCACTGAAGCTTTCTTT. This encodes CASSYLQSLRGTEAFF.

This chain links TRBV7-9 with TRBJ2-6; 8 nucleotides align to TRBD2. V dropped 6 bases and J dropped 2; count of bases not matched to a gene: 18. CDR3 length: 20 amino acids. Per the germline V gene, CDR1 is SEHNR and CDR2 is FQNEAQ (reference sequence). In nucleotides, the CDR3 is TGTGCCAGCAGTGATACCCTATTGCCTAGCGGGCCTCCTGGGGCCAACGTCCTGACTTTC. This codes for CASSDTLLPSGPPGANVLTF.

The chain combines TRBV29-1 with TRBJ2-1; tentative D call: TRBD2 (5 bases). Between the trimmed V and J ends, which lost 4 bases and 5 bases, there was a span of 12 bases. The CDR3 sequence is 13 residues long. Germline-derived CDR1 and CDR2 are SQVTM and ANQGSEA. CDR3 coding DNA: TGCAGCGTTGTGGCCCCCGGGGACAATGAGCAGTTCTTC. It specifies CSVVAPGDNEQFF.

This chain connects TRBV7-9 to TRBJ1-1; 8 bases match TRBD1. Looked up from germline, CDR1 is SEHNR and CDR2 is FQNEAQ (reference sequence). V shed 7 bases and J 5 bases; nucleotides not matched to a gene: 6. The CDR3 spans 13 residues. The CDR3 sequence: CASTSDRETEAFF. For the CDR3, the DNA is TGTGCCAGCACCTCGGACAGGGAGACTGAAGCTTTCTTT. The variable domain in full, with the rest retrieved from reference TRBV7-9 and TRBJ1-1, is DTGVSQNPRHKITKRGQNVTFRCDPISEHNRLYWYRQTLGQGPEFLTYFQNEAQLEKSRLLSDRFSAERPKGSFSTLEIQRTEQGDSAMYLCASTSDRETEAFFGQGTRLTVV.

The chain joins TRBV28 to TRBJ2-3; D tentatively fits TRBD1 or TRBD2 (5 bases each). Trimming took 3 bases from V and 4 from J, leaving 17 bases between them. Germline V gene data show CDR1 as MDHEN and CDR2 as SYDVKM. The CDR3 runs to 16 residues. The CDR3 loop reads CASSLPGQVGSDTQYF. The CDR3 DNA follows: TGTGCCAGCAGTTTGCCGGGGCAAGTGGGTTCAGATACGCAGTATTTT.

This chain connects TRBV20-1 to TRBJ2-2; D gene uncertain. CDR1 DFQATT and CDR2 SNEGSKA come from the germline V gene (reference sequence). The V end was cut by 3 bases, the J end by 3 bases, with 8 bases between. This CDR3 contains 13 residues. DNA of the CDR3: TGCAGTGCTAGTATTCCTTACACCGGGGAGCTGTTTTTT. Protein product: CSASIPYTGELFF.